This T cell receptor beta chain comes out of a study of T cells in localized non-small cell lung cancer. The protocol was immunoSEQ multiplex PCR, while the TCRdb copy is restricted to in-frame clones and leaves out a portion. The table includes 25,000 or so clones, just over 90% detected once. The CDR3 sequence is 14 residues long. V was clipped by 9 bases and J by 0 bases, with 14 bases between them. Germline values: CDR1 SGHTA, CDR2 FQGTGA. Remarks on this clone: Its antigen is unknown.

Whole-study results and caveats: Appearing in adjacent lung were a median roughly 60 of the top 100 tumor clones. The study linked higher blood T cell density to longer overall survival. It remains possible that heterogeneity exists, since only one tumor region was sequenced.

This TCR was sampled from a woman aged 35 to 70 with stage I lung adenocarcinoma. Sequenced material: peripheral blood, taken before any cancer treatment. The chain carries TRBV7-3 and TRBJ1-2; D is undetermined. The CDR3 here is CASGADLANYGYTF. CDR3 coding DNA: TGTGCCAGTGGCGCTGATTTAGCTAACTATGGCTACACCTTC.